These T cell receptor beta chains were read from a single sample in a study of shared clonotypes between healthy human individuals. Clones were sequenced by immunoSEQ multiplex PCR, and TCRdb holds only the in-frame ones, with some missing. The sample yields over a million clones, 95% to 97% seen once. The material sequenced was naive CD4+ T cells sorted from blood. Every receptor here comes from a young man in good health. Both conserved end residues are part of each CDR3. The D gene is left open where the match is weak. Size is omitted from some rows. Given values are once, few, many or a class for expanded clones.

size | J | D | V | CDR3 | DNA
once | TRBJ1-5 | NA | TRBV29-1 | CSAGGGGPQHF | TGCAGCGCTGGGGGAGGGGGGCCCCAGCATTTT
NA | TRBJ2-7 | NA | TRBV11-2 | CASSFKERYEQYF | TGTGCCAGCAGCTTTAAGGAACGGTACGAGCAGTACTTC
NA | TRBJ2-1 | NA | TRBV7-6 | CASSLGQGVGEQFF | TGTGCCAGCAGCTTAGGCCAAGGGGTGGGTGAGCAGTTCTTC
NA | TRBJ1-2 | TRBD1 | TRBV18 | CASSPIGTGMDGYTF | TGTGCCAGCTCACCAATCGGGACAGGGATGGATGGCTACACCTTC
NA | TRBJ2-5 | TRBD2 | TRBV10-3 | CAITSGGGQETQYF | TGTGCCATCACGTCCGGCGGGGGCCAAGAGACCCAGTACTTC
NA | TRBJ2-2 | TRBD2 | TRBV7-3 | CASSPRLAGTNTGELFF | TGTGCCAGCAGCCCGAGACTAGCGGGGACGAACACCGGGGAGCTGTTTTTT
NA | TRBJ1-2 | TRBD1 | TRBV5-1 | CASSLPGGRGGYTF | TGCGCCAGCAGCTTGCCAGGGGGGCGCGGTGGCTACACCTTC
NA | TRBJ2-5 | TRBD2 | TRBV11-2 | CASSSTSGQETQYF | TGTGCCAGCAGCTCGACTAGCGGCCAAGAGACCCAGTACTTC
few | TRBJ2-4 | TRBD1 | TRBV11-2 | CASSGGQTAKNIQYF | TGTGCCAGCAGCGGGGGACAGACCGCCAAAAACATTCAGTACTTC
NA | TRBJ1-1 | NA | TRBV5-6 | CASSGLQGGLRNTEAFF | TGTGCCAGCAGCGGCCTACAGGGAGGGCTAAGGAACACTGAAGCTTTCTTT